The 14 T cell receptor beta chains presented below share a single source sample, sequenced in a study of shared T cell receptors in the human thymus. Sequencing was performed with immunoSEQ multiplex PCR; in TCRdb, only in-frame clones are kept and a portion is missing. The table shows roughly 500,000 clones, with 70% to 80% occurring only once. The same specimen was also included in a second study, on human thymus T cells.

The sample comprised thymocytes. The origin of the receptors is a boy in the first two years of life with a congenital heart defect.

The V gene is TRBV7-2, the J gene TRBJ2-3; 9 bases align to TRBD2. Germline trimming cut 5 bases from V and 8 bases from J; bases unmatched to any gene: 11. Germline loops: CDR1 SGHTA, CDR2 FQGNSA. This CDR3 has 15 amino acids. CDR3: CASSRRDSGSVTQYF. Written as DNA, the CDR3 is TGTGCCAGCAGCCGCCGGGATAGCGGGAGTGTTACGCAGTATTTT.

This chain uses TRBV7-9 with TRBJ2-1; TRBD2 matches 14 bases. In germline, CDR1 is SEHNR, CDR2 FQNEAQ (reference sequence). The CDR3 is made up of 18 amino acids. The V gene end was trimmed by 0 bases and the J gene end by 5 bases; junction bases not matched to a gene: 6. The CDR3 loop is CASSLAPSGLAGDNEQFF. The CDR3 DNA is TGTGCCAGCAGCTTAGCTCCATCGGGACTAGCGGGAGACAATGAGCAGTTCTTC.

CDR3: CASSEIRDRRGRVQYF. CDR3 coding DNA: TGCGCCAGCAGTGAGATTCGGGACAGACGGGGCCGGGTGCAGTACTTC. The V gene is TRBV10-2, the J gene TRBJ2-7; the match to TRBD1 covers 7 bases. With 2 bases clipped from V and 9 bases from J, the junction kept 16 bases outside the gene matches. CDR3 length equals 16 residues. Germline-derived CDR1 and CDR2 are WSHSY and SAAADI.

This sequence joins TRBV29-1 and TRBJ2-7; 10 nucleotides align to TRBD1. The CDR3 sequence is 17 residues long. Germline CDR1 and CDR2: SQVTM and ANQGSEA. V dropped 0 bases and J dropped 2; count of bases not matched to a gene: 10. The CDR3 DNA reads TGCAGCGTTGAAGATCGGCGGGGACAGGGGAGAGCCTACGAGCAGTACTTC. It specifies CSVEDRRGQGRAYEQYF.

The CDR3 DNA sequence: TGTGCCAGCAGTTTAATAAGAGGGACTAGCGGAACTAGCTCCTACAATGAGCAGTTCTTC. Its translation: CASSLIRGTSGTSSYNEQFF. This sequence joins TRBV27 and TRBJ2-1, with 11 nucleotides matching TRBD2. Germline CDR1 and CDR2: MNHEY and SMNVEV (reference sequence). V lost 2 bases and J lost 0; bases outside the gene matches: 12. This CDR3 has 20 residues.

The chain employs TRBV2 and TRBJ1-5, with D maybe TRBD1 (5 bases). Trimming pared 7 bases from V and 4 bases from J, leaving 20 bases between. This CDR3 comprises 16 residues. The germline V gene encodes CDR1 SNHLY and CDR2 FYNNEI. The CDR3 nucleotides read TGTGCCAGCACCAAAGGGCCCTGGACACTAAATCAGCCCCAGCATTTT. It translates to CASTKGPWTLNQPQHF.

Only one count was recorded for this clone. CDR3 nucleotide sequence: TGTGCCAGCAGCACCCGGGACAGGTGCGGGAGGGATGAGCAGTTCTTC. As protein: CASSTRDRCGRDEQFF. J is TRBJ2-1 and V is TRBV5-6; D may be TRBD2 (9 bases). V was cut by 4 bases and J by 8 bases, with 22 bases left in between. The germline gives CDR1 SGHDT, CDR2 YYEEEE. The CDR3 runs 16 residues.

The V gene is TRBV7-9, the J gene TRBJ2-1, with 10 bases fitting TRBD2. CDR3 length: 15 residues. Germline V CDR1 and CDR2: SEHNR, FQNEAQ (reference sequence). V gave up 3 bases and J gave up 7 bases; unmatched junction bases: 6. The CDR3 protein is CASSFLAGAGNEQFF. Written as DNA, the CDR3 is TGTGCCAGCAGCTTCCTAGCGGGAGCGGGAAATGAGCAGTTCTTC.

V is TRBV6-4 and J is TRBJ1-1; possibly TRBD1 for D (6 bases). The CDR3 spans 15 residues. CDR1 and CDR2 from the germline V gene are MRHNA and SNTAGT. The V gene lost 0 bases and the J gene lost 1 base, with 9 bases spanning the gap. The CDR3 protein is CASSDSPTGNTEAFF. In DNA, the CDR3 is TGTGCCAGCAGTGACTCTCCGACAGGGAACACTGAAGCTTTCTTT.

This chain connects TRBV5-1 to TRBJ2-1; TRBD2 matches 8 bases. The CDR3 runs to 16 residues. Germline lookup yields CDR1 SGHRS and CDR2 YFSETQ. V trimming: 3 bases; J trimming: 5 bases; junction bases outside the gene matches: 10. CDR3 sequence: CASSYPGLGTNNEQFF. CDR3 DNA sequence: TGCGCCAGCAGCTACCCGGGACTAGGGACTAACAATGAGCAGTTCTTC.

The chain couples TRBV13 to TRBJ2-5; D is ambiguous. Trimming pared 5 bases from V and 5 bases from J, leaving 3 bases between. The CDR3 totals 10 residues. Looked up from germline, CDR1 is PRHDT and CDR2 is FYEKMQ (reference sequence). The CDR3 DNA reads as TGTGCCAGCAGCCCGGAGACCCAGTACTTC. Its protein is CASSPETQYF.

The chain carries TRBV4-1 and TRBJ1-1; D not certain. CDR1 is MGHRA, CDR2 YSYEKL, per germline. V lost 3 bases, J lost 4 bases, and 12 bases lay in between. This CDR3 spans 14 amino acids. CDR3 sequence reads: CASSHTPRGTEAFF. CDR3 nucleotide sequence: TGCGCCAGCAGCCACACACCGCGGGGCACTGAAGCTTTCTTT.

CDR3 coding DNA: TGTGCCAGCAGATTCCCCACAGGGGGGTTGTACTTC. It yields the protein CASRFPTGGLYF. V usage is TRBV28 and J usage is TRBJ2-7; TRBD1 matches 8 bases. The CDR3 spans 12 residues. The V segment lost 6 bases and the J segment 12 bases; nucleotides outside the gene matches: 10. CDR1 is MDHEN and CDR2 is SYDVKM in the germline V gene.

The chain uses TRBV6-5 and TRBJ2-2, with 8 positions matching TRBD1. Germline CDR1 is MNHEY and CDR2 is SVGAGI. The CDR3 has 15 residues. Germline trimming cut 6 bases from V and 5 bases from J; bases unmatched to any gene: 8. DNA for the CDR3: TGTGCCAGCAGACCGGACAGGGTAGAGACCGGGGAGCTGTTTTTT. The encoded protein is CASRPDRVETGELFF.